This paragraph covers one T cell receptor (beta chain) sequence. The antigen is unknown. The sample belongs to a study of cytomegalovirus exposure and HLA in healthy donors. Study-wide context: An analysis done earlier identified more than 100 million unique TCR beta sequences from about 179 million T cells.

Study results and limitations: There were reportedly fewer N-insertions in an Asian-associated ancestry cluster than the roughly 680-donor mean, in a later analysis. A prior analysis recorded that most TCR beta V segments were productive about 87% or about 30% of the time.

Amplification used 60 Vbeta primers and 13 Jbeta primers. Generated by immunoSEQ multiplex PCR, the TCRdb table keeps only in-frame clones and is missing some. The sample yields approximately 42,000 clones, of which the top ten take up around 7.9%. This CDR3 is built from 15 residues. Looked up from germline, CDR1 is SGHKS and CDR2 is YYEKEE (reference sequence). V was clipped by 4 bases and J by 3 bases; unmatched bases: 8. The sample consisted of PBMCs. The rearrangement links TRBV5-5 to TRBJ2-3; 7 bases agree with TRBD1. The TCR sequence derives from a male donor in good health and CMV-seronegative. The CDR3 is CASSPGPGGTDTQYF. CDR3 nucleotides: TGTGCCAGCAGCCCAGGGCCAGGGGGAACAGATACGCAGTATTTT.